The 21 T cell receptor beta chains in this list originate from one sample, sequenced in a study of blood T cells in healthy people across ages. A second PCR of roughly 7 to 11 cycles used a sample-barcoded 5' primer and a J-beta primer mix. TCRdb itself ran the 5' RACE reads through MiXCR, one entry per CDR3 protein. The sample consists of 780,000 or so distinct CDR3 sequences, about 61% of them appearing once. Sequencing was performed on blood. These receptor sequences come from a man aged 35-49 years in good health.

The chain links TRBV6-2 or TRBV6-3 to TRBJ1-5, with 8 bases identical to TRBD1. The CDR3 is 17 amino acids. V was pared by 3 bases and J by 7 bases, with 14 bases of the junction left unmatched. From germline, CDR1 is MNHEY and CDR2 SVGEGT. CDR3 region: CASSYSSRTGTRQPQHF. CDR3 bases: TGTGCCAGCAGTTATTCGAGCAGGACAGGGACCCGCCAGCCCCAGCATTTT.

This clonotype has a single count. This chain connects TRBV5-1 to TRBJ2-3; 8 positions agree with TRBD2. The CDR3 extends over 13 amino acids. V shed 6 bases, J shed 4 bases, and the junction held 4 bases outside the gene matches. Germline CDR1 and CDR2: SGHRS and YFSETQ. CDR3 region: CASMVAGSDTQYF. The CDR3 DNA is TGCGCCAGCATGGTAGCGGGGTCAGATACGCAGTATTTT.

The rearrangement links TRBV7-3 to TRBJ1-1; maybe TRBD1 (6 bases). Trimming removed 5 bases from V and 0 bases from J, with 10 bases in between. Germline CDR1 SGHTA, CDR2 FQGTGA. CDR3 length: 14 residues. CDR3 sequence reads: CASSRTVLNTEAFF. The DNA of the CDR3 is TGTGCCAGCAGCCGGACAGTCTTGAACACTGAAGCTTTCTTT.

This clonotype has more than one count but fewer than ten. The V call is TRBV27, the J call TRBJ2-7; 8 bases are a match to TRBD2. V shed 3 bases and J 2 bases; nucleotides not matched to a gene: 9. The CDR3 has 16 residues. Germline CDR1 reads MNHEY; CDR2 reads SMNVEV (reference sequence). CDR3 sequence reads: CASSFGAGSGTYEQYF. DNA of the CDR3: TGTGCCAGCAGTTTTGGGGCGGGTAGCGGGACCTACGAGCAGTACTTC.

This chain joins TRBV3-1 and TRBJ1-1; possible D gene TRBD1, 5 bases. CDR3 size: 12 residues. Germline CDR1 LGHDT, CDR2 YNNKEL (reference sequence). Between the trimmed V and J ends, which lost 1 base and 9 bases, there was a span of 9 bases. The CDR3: CASSQGGSKAFF. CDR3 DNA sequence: TGTGCCAGCAGCCAAGGGGGGTCAAAAGCTTTCTTT.

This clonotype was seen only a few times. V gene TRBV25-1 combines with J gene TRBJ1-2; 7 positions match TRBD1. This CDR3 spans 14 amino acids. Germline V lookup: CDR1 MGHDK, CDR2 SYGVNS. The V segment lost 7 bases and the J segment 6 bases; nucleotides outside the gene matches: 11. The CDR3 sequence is CASKGALRGHGYTF. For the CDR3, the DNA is TGTGCCAGCAAGGGGGCCCTCCGGGGGCATGGCTACACCTTC.

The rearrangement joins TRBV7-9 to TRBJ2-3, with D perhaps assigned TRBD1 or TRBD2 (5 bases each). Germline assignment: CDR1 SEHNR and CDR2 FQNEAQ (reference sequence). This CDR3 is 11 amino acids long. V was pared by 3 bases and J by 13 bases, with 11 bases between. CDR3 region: CASSFRDDKYF. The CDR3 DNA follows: TGTGCCAGCAGCTTTAGGGACGACAAGTATTTT.

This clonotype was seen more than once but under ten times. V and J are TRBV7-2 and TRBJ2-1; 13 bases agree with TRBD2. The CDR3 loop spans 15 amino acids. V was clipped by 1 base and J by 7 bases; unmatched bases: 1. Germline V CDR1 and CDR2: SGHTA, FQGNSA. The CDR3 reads CASSLELAGGNEQFF. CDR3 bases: TGTGCCAGCAGCTTAGAACTAGCGGGGGGGAATGAGCAGTTCTTC. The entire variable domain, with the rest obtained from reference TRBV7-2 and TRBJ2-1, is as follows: GAGVSQSPSNKVTEKGKDVELRCDPISGHTALYWYRQSLGQGLEFLIYFQGNSAPDKSGLPSDRFSAERTGGSVSTLTIQRTQQEDSAVYLCASSLELAGGNEQFFGPGTRLTVL.

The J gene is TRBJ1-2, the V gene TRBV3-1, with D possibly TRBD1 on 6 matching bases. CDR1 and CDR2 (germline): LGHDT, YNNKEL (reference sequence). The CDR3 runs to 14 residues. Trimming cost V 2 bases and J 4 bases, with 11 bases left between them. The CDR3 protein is CASSQPGTPYGYTF. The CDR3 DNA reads TGTGCCAGCAGCCAACCCGGGACACCCTATGGCTACACCTTC.

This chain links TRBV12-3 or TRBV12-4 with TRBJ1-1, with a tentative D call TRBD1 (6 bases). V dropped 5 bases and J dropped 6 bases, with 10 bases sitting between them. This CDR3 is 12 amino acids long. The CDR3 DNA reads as TGTGCCAGCAGTCATGGGACATCTGAAGCTTTCTTT. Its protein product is CASSHGTSEAFF.

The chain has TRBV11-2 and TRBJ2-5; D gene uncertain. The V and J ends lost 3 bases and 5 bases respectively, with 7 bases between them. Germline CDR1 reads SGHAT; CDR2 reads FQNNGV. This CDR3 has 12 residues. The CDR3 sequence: CASSLFRETQYF. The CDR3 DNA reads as TGTGCCAGCAGCTTGTTCAGGGAGACCCAGTACTTC.

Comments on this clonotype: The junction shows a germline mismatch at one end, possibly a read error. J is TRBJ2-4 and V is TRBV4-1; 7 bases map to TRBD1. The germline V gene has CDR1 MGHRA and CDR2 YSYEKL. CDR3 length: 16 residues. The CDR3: CASSQDWQGVKNIQYF. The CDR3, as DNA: TGCGCCAGCAGCCAAGATTGGCAGGGGGTAAAAAACATCCAGTACTTC.

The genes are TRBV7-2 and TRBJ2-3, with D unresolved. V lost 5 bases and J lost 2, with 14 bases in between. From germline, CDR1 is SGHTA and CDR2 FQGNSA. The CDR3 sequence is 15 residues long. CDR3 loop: CASSPSGQHTDTQYF. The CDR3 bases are TGTGCCAGCAGCCCCTCAGGCCAACACACAGATACGCAGTATTTT.

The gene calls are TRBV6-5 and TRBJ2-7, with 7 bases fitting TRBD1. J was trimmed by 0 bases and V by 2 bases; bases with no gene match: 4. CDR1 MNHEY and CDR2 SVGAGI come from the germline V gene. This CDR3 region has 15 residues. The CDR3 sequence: CASSYARDSSYEQYF. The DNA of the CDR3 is TGTGCCAGCAGTTACGCGAGGGACAGCTCCTACGAGCAGTACTTC.

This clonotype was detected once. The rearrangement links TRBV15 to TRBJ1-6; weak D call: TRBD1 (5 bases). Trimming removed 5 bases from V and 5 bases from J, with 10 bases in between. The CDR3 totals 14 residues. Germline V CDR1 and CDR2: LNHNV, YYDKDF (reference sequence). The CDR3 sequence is CATSRRGDNSPLHF. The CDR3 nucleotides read TGTGCCACCAGCCGGAGGGGAGATAATTCACCCCTCCACTTT.

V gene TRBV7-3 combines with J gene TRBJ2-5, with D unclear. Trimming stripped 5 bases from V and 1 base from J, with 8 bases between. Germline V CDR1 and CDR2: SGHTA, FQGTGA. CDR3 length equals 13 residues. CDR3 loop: CASSPSAQETQYF. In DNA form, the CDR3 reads TGTGCCAGCAGCCCCTCGGCCCAAGAGACCCAGTACTTC.

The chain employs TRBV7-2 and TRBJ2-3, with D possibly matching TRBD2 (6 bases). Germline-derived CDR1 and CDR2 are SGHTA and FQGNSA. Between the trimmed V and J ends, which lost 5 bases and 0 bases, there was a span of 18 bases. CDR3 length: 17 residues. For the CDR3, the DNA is TGTGCCAGCAGCATGGGACTGGCGGAGACTAGCACAGATACGCAGTATTTT. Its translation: CASSMGLAETSTDTQYF.

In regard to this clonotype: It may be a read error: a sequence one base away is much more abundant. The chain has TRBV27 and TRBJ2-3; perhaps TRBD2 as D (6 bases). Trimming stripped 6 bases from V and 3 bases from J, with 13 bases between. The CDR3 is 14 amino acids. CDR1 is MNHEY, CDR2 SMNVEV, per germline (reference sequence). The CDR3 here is CASRFLGGTDTQYF. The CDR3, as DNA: TGTGCCAGCAGGTTTCTCGGGGGAACAGATACGCAGTATTTT.

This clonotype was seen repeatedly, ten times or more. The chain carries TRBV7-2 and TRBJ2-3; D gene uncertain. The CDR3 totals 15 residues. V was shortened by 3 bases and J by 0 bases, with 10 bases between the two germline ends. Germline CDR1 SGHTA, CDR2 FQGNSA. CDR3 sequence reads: CASSLVGASTDTQYF. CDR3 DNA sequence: TGTGCCAGCAGCTTGGTTGGCGCTAGCACAGATACGCAGTATTTT.

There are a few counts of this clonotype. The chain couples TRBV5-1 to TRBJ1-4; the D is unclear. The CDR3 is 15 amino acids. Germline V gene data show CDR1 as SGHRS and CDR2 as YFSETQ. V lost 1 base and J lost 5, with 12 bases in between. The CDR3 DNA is TGCGCCAGCAGCTTGATCTCCGGTTTAAATGAAAAACTGTTTTTT. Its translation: CASSLISGLNEKLFF.

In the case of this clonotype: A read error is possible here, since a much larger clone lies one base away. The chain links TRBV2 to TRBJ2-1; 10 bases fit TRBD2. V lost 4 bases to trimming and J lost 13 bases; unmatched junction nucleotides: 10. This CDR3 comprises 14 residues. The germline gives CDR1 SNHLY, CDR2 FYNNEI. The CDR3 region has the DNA TGTGCCAGCAGTGCACCACGGCTAGCGGGGGTACAGTTCTTC. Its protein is CASSAPRLAGVQFF.